This T cell receptor beta chain was observed in a study of post-analysis software for immune sequencing data. Study outcomes and limitations: A few TRBV segments were significantly more frequent in patients than in controls. TRBV5-6, TRBV5-1 and TRBV20-1 were among these segments.

In its sample, this clonotype was seen a few times. Its antigen remains unknown. TCR beta cDNA libraries included unique molecular identifiers. In TCRdb, the PCR reads were re-called with MiXCR into one record per CDR3 protein. The data show hundreds of thousands of distinct CDR3 sequences, 25% to 30% seen once. Germline-derived CDR1 and CDR2 are SGHAT and FQNNGV. V was pared by 1 base and J by 4 bases, with 8 bases between. The length of the CDR3 is 14 residues. The TCR comes from a girl between 5 and 17 years old with multiple sclerosis. The chain joins TRBV11-2 to TRBJ2-1; TRBD2 might be the D (6 bases). The sequenced sample was blood. The CDR3 nucleotides read TGTGCCAGCAGCTTAGGCGGGGTTTACAATGAGCAGTTCTTC. Translating gives CASSLGGVYNEQFF.